The T cell receptor (beta chain) under discussion was sequenced for a study of blood T cells in healthy people across ages. The second PCR ran roughly 6 to 12 cycles with a sample-barcoded 5' primer and J-beta primers. MiXCR, applied by TCRdb to the 5' RACE reads, yields one record per CDR3 protein. This table has about a million distinct CDR3 sequences, just over 50% appearing once. Ranging in age from about 6 to 95, the donors were healthy Caucasian individuals from Russia. Losses at the gene ends were 5 bases for V and 7 bases for J; bases not matched to a gene: 10. Germline loops: CDR1 SGHKS, CDR2 YYEKEE (reference sequence). The CDR3 covers 14 residues.

The sample consisted of blood. The sequence was collected from a woman aged 60-75 years in good health. The chain recombines TRBV5-5 with TRBJ2-7; the match to TRBD1 covers 9 bases. The CDR3 sequence: CASRRTGGAGEQYF. DNA for the CDR3: TGTGCCAGCAGACGCACAGGGGGCGCGGGGGAGCAGTACTTC.